This entry lists 31 T cell receptor beta chains sequenced from one sample in a study of glioma-infiltrating T cells listed by TCRdb under 2016. TCRdb lists the instrument as Illumina MiSeq. The iRepertoire nested amplicon-rescue multiplex PCR (arm-PCR) platform was used to amplify TCR alpha and beta CDR3 regions from RNA. TCRdb took the public reads, trimmed them with fastp at Q25, ran MiXCR for clone calling and kept in-frame beta chains. Rows merge per CDR3 protein into single entries with the most common DNA and genes. This sample lists around 130,000 distinct CDR3 sequences; about 22% were detected once. The top ten constitute around a quarter of the sample. Sequences were obtained from glioma tissue, nonneoplastic brain tissue, or PBMCs (not recorded which). The source is a human donor with low-grade glioma or glioblastoma, undergoing nonglioma brain surgery, or in good health (not recorded which).

Concerning this clonotype itself: At one end the junction does not follow the germline gene, possibly because of a read error. The chain is built from TRBV11-2 and TRBJ1-1; D is perhaps TRBD1 (6 bases). Germline lookup yields CDR1 SGHAT and CDR2 FQNNGV. This CDR3 contains 14 residues. The CDR3 sequence: CASSSGQISAEAFF. The CDR3, as DNA: TGTGCCAGCAGCTCGGGACAAATTAGCGCCGAAGCCTTCTTT.

A word on this clonotype: Given a much more abundant clone one base away, this may be a read error. This chain's CDR3 is CASSTAGRNYGYTF. CDR3 nucleotides: TGTGCCAGCAGCACGGCTGGAAGGAACTATGGCTACACCTTC. The rearrangement links TRBV7-9 to TRBJ1-2; no clear D. The V and J ends lost 5 bases and 2 bases respectively, with 12 bases between them. The CDR3 spans 14 residues. The germline V gene encodes CDR1 SEHNR and CDR2 FQNEAQ (reference sequence).

The J gene is TRBJ1-1, the V gene TRBV24-1; D is uncertain. Germline V lookup: CDR1 KGHDR, CDR2 SFDVKD. V was cut by 4 bases and J by 2 bases, with 7 bases left in between. The CDR3 consists of 13 residues. The CDR3 sequence: CATSEEPNTEAFF. CDR3 DNA sequence: TGTGCCACCAGTGAGGAGCCTAACACTGAAGCTTTCTTT.

There are a few counts of this clonotype. The chain uses TRBV6-2 or TRBV6-3 and TRBJ2-2; D possibly corresponds to TRBD2 (6 bases). V was trimmed by 6 bases and J by 1 base, leaving 12 bases between them. The germline CDR1 and CDR2 sequences are MNHEY and SVGEGT. The length of the CDR3 is 15 residues. The CDR3 spells CASRPRLGNTGELFF. The CDR3 nucleotides are TGTGCCAGCAGGCCGAGACTAGGGAACACCGGGGAGCTGTTTTTT.

This clonotype has just a few counts. The chain carries TRBV3-1 and TRBJ1-5, with D maybe TRBD1 (5 bases). The CDR3 sequence is 15 residues long. V dropped 4 bases and J dropped 8 bases, with 18 bases sitting between them. Germline values: CDR1 LGHDT, CDR2 YNNKEL (reference sequence). CDR3 residues: CASSPTGTGREPQHF. The CDR3 DNA reads TGTGCCAGCAGCCCTACAGGTACCGGCCGGGAGCCCCAGCATTTT.

This clonotype has at least ten counts. The chain links TRBV28 to TRBJ1-2; D remains ambiguous. Trimming took off 6 bases at V and 0 bases at J, with 11 bases between the two ends. The CDR3 has 14 amino acids. CDR1 MDHEN and CDR2 SYDVKM come from the germline V gene. Written as DNA, the CDR3 is TGTGCCAGCAGAGAGGGAGCAACTAACTATGGCTACACCTTC. This gives the protein CASREGATNYGYTF.

The chain links TRBV7-9 to TRBJ1-1, with D possibly being TRBD1 (5 bases). The CDR3 has 13 amino acids. Germline values: CDR1 SEHNR, CDR2 FQNEAQ (reference sequence). Trimming shortened V by 8 bases and J by 3 bases, and 13 bases separated the two germline ends. CDR3 in DNA: TGTGCCAGCGGGGGATTCGGGGACACTGAAGCTTTCTTT. Amino acid sequence: CASGGFGDTEAFF.

V usage is TRBV18 and J usage is TRBJ1-1; a possible D gene is TRBD1 (6 bases). Trimming left V 6 bases short and J 1 base short, with 9 bases between. The CDR3 spans 13 residues. Per the germline V gene, CDR1 is KGHSH and CDR2 is LQKENI. The CDR3 protein is CASSAGENTEAFF. CDR3 DNA: TGTGCCAGCTCGGCAGGGGAGAACACTGAAGCTTTCTTT.

On this clonotype: The missing conserved phenylalanine or tryptophan at the end of this CDR3 makes a read error likely. The V call is TRBV7-2, the J call TRBJ2-2; possibly TRBD1 or TRBD2 for D (5 bases each). The CDR3 has 16 residues. Between the trimmed V and J ends, which lost 6 bases and 3 bases, there was a span of 17 bases. Germline CDR1 reads SGHTA; CDR2 reads FQGNSA. This CDR3 reads CASRRNRDGDTGELFL. The CDR3 nucleotides are TGTGCCAGCAGACGAAACCGGGACGGCGACACCGGGGAGCTGTTTCTT.

The chain joins TRBV6-2 or TRBV6-3 to TRBJ1-1; D gene ambiguous. This CDR3 region has 13 residues. V gave up 4 bases and J gave up 5 bases, with 11 bases separating them. Per the germline V gene, CDR1 is MNHEY and CDR2 is SVGEGT. This CDR3 is CASSFRSGTEAFF. CDR3 DNA sequence: TGTGCCAGCAGTTTTCGGTCCGGGACTGAAGCTTTCTTT.

A single count supports this clonotype. This chain links TRBV7-6 with TRBJ2-7; unclear D gene. Looked up from germline, CDR1 is SGHVS and CDR2 is FNYEAQ. The CDR3 is made up of 15 amino acids. Trimming removed 2 bases at V and 3 bases at J, with 14 bases between. The CDR3 protein is CASSLRPAQVYEQYV. In DNA form, the CDR3 reads TGTGCCAGCAGCTTAAGACCTGCTCAAGTCTACGAGCAGTACGTC.

This clonotype was seen a handful of times. The chain combines TRBV18 with TRBJ1-1; D unresolved. Germline CDR1 and CDR2: KGHSH and LQKENI. V was pared by 1 base and J by 6 bases, with 15 bases between. CDR3 length equals 15 residues. Written as DNA, the CDR3 is TGTGCCAGCTCACCACGGTCGACTGGGTCGCCTGAAGCTTTCTTT. It encodes CASSPRSTGSPEAFF.

In its sample, this clonotype was seen a few times. The genes are TRBV4-1 and TRBJ1-1; D possibly corresponds to TRBD1 (5 bases). This CDR3 region has 13 residues. The germline V and J ends were trimmed by 4 bases and 6 bases, with 12 bases remaining between them. In germline, CDR1 is MGHRA, CDR2 YSYEKL. The CDR3 reads CASSPSWDAEAFF. The CDR3 DNA follows: TGCGCCAGCAGCCCGTCTTGGGACGCTGAAGCTTTCTTT.

This clonotype was seen at least ten times. The CDR3 sequence: CASSEWTANYGYTF. CDR3 DNA: TGTGCCAGCAGTGAATGGACTGCTAACTATGGCTACACCTTC. The chain has TRBV6-1 and TRBJ1-2; D is uncertain. Trimming removed 2 bases at V and 0 bases at J, with 7 bases between. The CDR3 length is 14 residues. From germline, CDR1 is MNHNS and CDR2 SASEGT.

This clonotype was counted a few times. The chain carries TRBV7-3 and TRBJ2-1; D might be TRBD2 (7 bases). Germline V gene data show CDR1 as SGHTA and CDR2 as FQGTGA. The V end lost 4 bases, the J end lost 9 bases, and 13 bases lay between the germline ends. CDR3 length: 13 residues. The CDR3 sequence is CASSSRGGVEQFF. DNA of the CDR3: TGTGCCAGCAGCTCAAGGGGGGGTGTTGAGCAGTTCTTC.

On this clonotype: The junction departs from the called germline gene at one end, perhaps through a read error. This chain links TRBV7-9 with TRBJ1-5; no reliable D call. The CDR3 runs to 15 residues. From germline, CDR1 is SEHNR and CDR2 FQNEAQ (reference sequence). CDR3 bases: TGTGCCAGCAGCGCGGACGGATATAGCAATAAGCCCCAGCATTTT. This gives the protein CASSADGYSNKPQHF. Drawing the rest from reference TRBV7-9 and TRBJ1-5, the complete variable domain is DTGVSQNPRHKITKRGQNVTFRCDPISEHNRLYWYRQTLGQGPEFLTYFQNEAQLEKSRLLSDRFSAERPKGSFSTLEIQRTEQGDSAMYLCASSADGYSNKPQHFGDGTRLSIL.

The gene calls are TRBV15 and TRBJ2-2; D call uncertain. CDR3 length: 13 amino acids. V shed 4 bases and J shed 7 bases, with 10 bases lying between them. Germline CDR1 reads LNHNV; CDR2 reads YYDKDF (reference sequence). The CDR3 loop is CATSTSIVGELFF. CDR3 in DNA: TGTGCCACCAGCACCTCAATTGTCGGGGAGCTGTTTTTT.

This clonotype was observed a handful of times. This rearrangement joins TRBV2 to TRBJ1-2; no clear D. CDR1 and CDR2 from the germline V gene are SNHLY and FYNNEI. The CDR3 extends over 12 amino acids. V lost 8 bases and J lost 3, with 10 bases in between. In DNA, the CDR3 is TGTGCCAGCTCCTTGGTGGACTATGGCTACACCTTC. Amino acid sequence: CASSLVDYGYTF. Based on the CDR3 plus reference TRBV2 and TRBJ1-2, the full variable domain is EPEVTQTPSHQVTQMGQEVILRCVPISNHLYFYWYRQILGQKVEFLVSFYNNEISEKSEIFDDQFSVERPDGSNFTLKIRSTKLEDSAMYFCASSLVDYGYTFGSGTRLTVV.

Remarks on this clonotype: This may come from a read error, since a much larger clone is one base off. The CDR3 does not end in the conserved phenylalanine or tryptophan, so this is likely a read error. This chain joins TRBV4-1 and TRBJ2-5, with 13 bases that match TRBD2. Trimming removed 1 base from V and 10 bases from J; junction bases left unmatched: 9. CDR1 MGHRA and CDR2 YSYEKL come from the germline V gene. This CDR3 is 16 amino acids long. This chain's CDR3 is CASSQAGLAGAQHQYL. As DNA, the CDR3 is TGCGCCAGCAGCCAAGCAGGACTAGCGGGGGCCCAACACCAGTACCTC.

The genes are TRBV5-4 and TRBJ2-5; the match to TRBD2 covers 10 bases. After removal of 4 bases from V and 4 bases from J, the junction contained 10 bases not matched to a gene. The V gene's germline CDR1 is SGHNT and CDR2 YYREEE (reference sequence). The CDR3 is 16 amino acids. CDR3 bases: TGTGCCAGCAGCCCCTCACCCGGGACTAGCGTAGAGACCCAGTACTTC. It translates to CASSPSPGTSVETQYF.

Worth noting for this clonotype: Sequence at one end of the junction differs from germline and may be a read error. J is TRBJ1-6 and V is TRBV20-1; TRBD1 might be the D (5 bases). CDR1 is DFQATT and CDR2 is SNEGSKA in the germline V gene (reference sequence). This CDR3 has 16 residues. CDR3 loop: CSARDLGQGFNSPFHF. CDR3 sequence (DNA): TGCAGTGCTAGAGATCTCGGGCAGGGCTTTAATTCACCCTTCCACTTT.

The V call is TRBV20-1, the J call TRBJ2-3, with 9 positions matching TRBD1. The junction had 6 bases not matched to a gene; V was cut back by 4 bases and J by 4 bases. The germline V gene encodes CDR1 DFQATT and CDR2 SNEGSKA (reference sequence). The CDR3 spans 14 residues. CDR3 protein: CSATKDRGADTQYF. In nucleotides, the CDR3 is TGCAGTGCTACCAAGGACAGGGGTGCAGATACGCAGTATTTT.

This clonotype occurred many times. The chain employs TRBV6-1 and TRBJ2-3; 7 bases map to TRBD1. CDR1 and CDR2 from the germline V gene are MNHNS and SASEGT. V shed 9 bases and J 2 bases; nucleotides not matched to a gene: 8. This CDR3 has 14 residues. CDR3 bases: TGTGCCAGTTCGTGGACAGGTAACACAGATACGCAGTATTTT. The encoded protein is CASSWTGNTDTQYF.

This clonotype has more than one count but fewer than ten. This chain uses TRBV18 with TRBJ2-1; 11 positions match TRBD1. CDR1 is KGHSH and CDR2 is LQKENI in the germline V gene. The CDR3 is made up of 14 amino acids. With V trimmed by 2 bases and J by 8 bases, 2 bases remained unmatched. For the CDR3, the DNA is TGTGCCAGCTCACCATCGGGACAGGGGGATGAGCAGTTCTTC. Translating it yields CASSPSGQGDEQFF. Complete variable domain (other parts from reference TRBV18 and TRBJ2-1): NAGVMQNPRHLVRRRGQEARLRCSPMKGHSHVYWYRQLPEEGLKFMVYLQKENIIDESGMPKERFSAEFPKEGPSILRIQQVVRGDSAAYFCASSPSGQGDEQFFGPGTRLTVL.

This clonotype was observed at least ten times. The chain carries TRBV28 and TRBJ1-5; TRBD1 agrees at 9 bases. Germline loops: CDR1 MDHEN, CDR2 SYDVKM. The CDR3 length is 17 residues. V gave up 4 bases and J gave up 1 base; unmatched junction bases: 8. CDR3 bases: TGTGCCAGCAGTTCTGGGACAGGGCCTCAAAGCAATCAGCCCCAGCATTTT. It codes for CASSSGTGPQSNQPQHF.

This clonotype has just a few counts. The gene calls are TRBV28 and TRBJ2-3; TRBD1 agrees at 7 bases. V trimming: 6 bases; J trimming: 6 bases; junction bases outside the gene matches: 3. Per the germline V gene, CDR1 is MDHEN and CDR2 is SYDVKM. The CDR3 length is 12 residues. For the CDR3, the DNA is TGTGCCAGCAGCGAGGGGGCTGATACGCAGTATTTT. Amino acid sequence: CASSEGADTQYF.

This clonotype was seen a handful of times. The chain joins TRBV27 to TRBJ2-7, with D tentatively TRBD1 (5 bases). Germline V gene data show CDR1 as MNHEY and CDR2 as SMNVEV (reference sequence). Trimming removed 5 bases from V and 6 bases from J, with 14 bases in between. The CDR3 totals 13 residues. CDR3 DNA: TGTGCCAGCAGTCCGACAGTGGTGGGCGAGCAGTACGTC. Translated: CASSPTVVGEQYV.

In this sample, this clonotype turned up many times. The CDR3 DNA reads TGTGCCACATCCACCAACGCCCAGGGTACCCCTGAAGCTTTCTTT. Its translation is CATSTNAQGTPEAFF. V gene TRBV6-1 combines with J gene TRBJ1-1, with TRBD1 as a possible D gene (5 bases). Trimming left V 10 bases short and J 6 bases short, with 24 bases between. CDR3 length equals 15 residues. Germline V lookup: CDR1 MNHNS, CDR2 SASEGT.

This sequence joins TRBV20-1 and TRBJ1-1, with D tentatively TRBD1 (5 bases). The CDR3 has 15 amino acids. V was shortened by 3 bases and J by 6 bases, with 20 bases between the two germline ends. The germline V gene has CDR1 DFQATT and CDR2 SNEGSKA (reference sequence). The CDR3 sequence is CSARGNLQGGAEAFF. CDR3 DNA sequence: TGCAGTGCTAGGGGGAACCTCCAGGGAGGGGCTGAAGCTTTCTTT.

The table lists this clonotype with a few counts. The J gene is TRBJ2-1, the V gene TRBV20-1; 11 nucleotides match TRBD2. V shed 3 bases, J shed 8 bases, and the junction held 12 bases outside the gene matches. The germline V gene encodes CDR1 DFQATT and CDR2 SNEGSKA (reference sequence). The CDR3 sequence is 16 residues long. The CDR3 DNA reads as TGCAGTGCTAGGTTTCCTAGCGGGGGGATAGGGGATGAGCAGTTCTTC. This sequence encodes CSARFPSGGIGDEQFF.

To note about this clonotype: This may arise from a read error, as a much more abundant clone is one base away. The rearrangement joins TRBV27 to TRBJ2-1; 12 bases line up with TRBD1. V was pared by 5 bases and J by 8 bases, with 7 bases of the junction left unmatched. Germline V gene lookup returns CDR1 MNHEY and CDR2 SMNVEV (reference sequence). The CDR3 is 15 residues long. CDR3: CASSHPGTGGYEQFF. CDR3 coding DNA: TGTGCCAGCAGTCACCCCGGGACAGGGGGCTATGAGCAGTTCTTC.